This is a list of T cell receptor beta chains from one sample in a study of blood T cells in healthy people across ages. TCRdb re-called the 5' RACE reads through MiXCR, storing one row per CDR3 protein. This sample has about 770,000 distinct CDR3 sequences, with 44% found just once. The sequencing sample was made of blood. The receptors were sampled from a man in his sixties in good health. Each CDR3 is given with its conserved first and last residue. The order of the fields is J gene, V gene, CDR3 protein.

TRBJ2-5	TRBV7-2	CASSLGGFGAKRETQYF
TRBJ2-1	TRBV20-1	CSAAASLETQFF
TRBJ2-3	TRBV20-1	CSARLVAGTPSTDTQYF
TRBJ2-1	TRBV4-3	CASSPWTSGGHEQFF
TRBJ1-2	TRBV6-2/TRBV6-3	CASSYGSQGADYGYTF
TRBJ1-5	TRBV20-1	CSARGGNQPQHF
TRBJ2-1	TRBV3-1	CASSQGRGTIVYNEQFF
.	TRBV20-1	CSAREIATTSYEQYF
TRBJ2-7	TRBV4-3	CASSQPEQIHEQYF
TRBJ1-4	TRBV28	CASSVSGFVDRINEKLFF
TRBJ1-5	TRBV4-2	CASSQVSQVMGQPQHF
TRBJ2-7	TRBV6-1	CASSERPSYEQYF
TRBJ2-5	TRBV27	CASSTLGGGKETQYF
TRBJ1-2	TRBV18	CASSPTGTGSYGYTF
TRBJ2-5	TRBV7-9	CASSPRTGPPERQETQYF
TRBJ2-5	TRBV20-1	CSASRAGGQETQYF
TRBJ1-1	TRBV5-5	CASSLQSANTEAFF
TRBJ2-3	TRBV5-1	CASSPRGTDTDTQYF
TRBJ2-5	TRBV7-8	CASSLQNGIMETQYF
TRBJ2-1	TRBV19	CASSIAAQRGAGNEQFF
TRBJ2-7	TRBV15	CATSRDDREYYEQYF
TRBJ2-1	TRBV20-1	CSARDLRGGYNEQFF
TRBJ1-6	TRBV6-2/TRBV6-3	CASSYRRPSLNSPLHF
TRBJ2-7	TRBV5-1	CASTLGDISYEQYF
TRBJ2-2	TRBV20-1	CSASLPGQGGSGELFF
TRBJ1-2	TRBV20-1	CSARQLADYGYTF
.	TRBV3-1	CASSQPARGETQYF
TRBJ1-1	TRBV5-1	CASSLGNEAFF
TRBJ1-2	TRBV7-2	CASSSMGGSGDGYTF